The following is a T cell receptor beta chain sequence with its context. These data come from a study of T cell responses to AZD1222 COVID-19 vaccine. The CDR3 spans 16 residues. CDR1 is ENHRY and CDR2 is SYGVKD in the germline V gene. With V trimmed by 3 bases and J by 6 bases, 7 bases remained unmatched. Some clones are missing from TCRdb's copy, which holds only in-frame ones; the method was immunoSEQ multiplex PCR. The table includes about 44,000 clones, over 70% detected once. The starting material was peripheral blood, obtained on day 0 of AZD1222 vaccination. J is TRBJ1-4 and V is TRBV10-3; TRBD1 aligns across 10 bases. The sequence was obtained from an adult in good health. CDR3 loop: CAISDIPGTGDEKLFF. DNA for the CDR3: TGTGCCATCAGTGACATCCCGGGGACAGGGGATGAAAAACTGTTTTTT.